This T cell receptor beta chain was recorded in a study of T cell changes during pregnancy in multiple sclerosis. Sequenced by immunoSEQ multiplex PCR; TCRdb stores in-frame clones only, minus some. The table records 80,000 or so clones, about 93% of them present only once. Trimming cost V 5 bases and J 8 bases, with 15 bases left between them. The CDR3 runs 14 residues. Per germline, CDR1 KGHSH and CDR2 LQKENI. This TCR was recovered from a female donor in good health, enrolled as a control in a pregnancy study. Sequenced material: peripheral blood, taken in the second trimester of pregnancy. The chain carries TRBV18 and TRBJ2-2; D is unresolved. In DNA form, the CDR3 reads TGTGCCAGCTCAGGCCGGAGTCAAATAGGGGAGCTGTTTTTT. Translation gives CASSGRSQIGELFF.